This T cell receptor (beta chain) appears in the sequencing data of a study of tumor-infiltrating lymphocytes in primary liver carcinoma (TCRdb year 2017). Some background on the complete study: The five patients, three men and two women aged 30 to 69 years, had hepatocellular carcinoma (four) or combined HCC and intrahepatic cholangiocarcinoma (one). Across five regions of each liver tumor, along with adjacent normal tissue and blood, the study brought together TCRbeta repertoire sequencing, expression microarrays and whole-exome sequencing. Technical replicate repertoires showed high reproducibility, with mean shared-clone rates roughly 0.87 and correlation coefficients above 0.95. To link TCRbeta repertoire diversity to the local molecular phenotype, the 25 to 30 tumor region samples were profiled with Agilent mRNA microarrays. Each sample produced roughly 3.65 to 7.13 million productive TCRbeta reads, and read depth showed no significant difference between tissue types. The five patients had tumors staged T1-T3 N0M0, with maximum diameters ranging from 4.2 to 10 cm. A total of about 35 specimens from 5 patients went through TCRbeta repertoire sequencing, namely 25 tumor regions, 5 adjacent noncancerous liver tissues and 5 peripheral blood samples.

Of note for this clonotype: What antigen it recognizes has not been identified. The conserved phenylalanine or tryptophan normally closing the CDR3 is absent here, so this likely arose from a read error.

TCRbeta-specific cDNA was reverse-transcribed from about 500 ng total RNA using a constant-region primer and ProtoScript II reverse transcriptase. TCRbeta libraries were built with three nested multiplex PCR rounds, a slightly modified ARM-PCR procedure. Sample barcodes and Illumina adapters were attached in a final 25-cycle PCR using Deep VentR polymerase. Before sequencing, amplicons of 200-500 bp were purified from gel using a QIAquick gel extraction kit. An Illumina HiSeq 2500 was used to sequence the TCRbeta amplicons with 250-bp paired-end reads. In the original analysis: To recover full CDR3 sequences, reads were quality-trimmed using Trimmomatic v0.33 and paired reads were then merged using FLASH v1.2.11. V, D and J germline segments were assigned to the rearranged TCRbeta sequences by MiGEC v1.2.1b. Clonotype statistics, along with Shannon-Wiener diversity indices, were calculated using VDJtools v1.0.0. To cut down on sampling bias, every analysis after diversity analysis relied on just the 250 most abundant clonotypes from each sample. TCRdb itself trimmed the public reads at Q25 with fastp, ran MiXCR and retained productive beta chains. Here each entry gathers all rows of one CDR3 protein and keeps the most common genes and DNA. These V and J calls are TCRdb output, not the study's own analysis. The sample yields approximately 120,000 distinct CDR3 sequences; around 64% were counted once. 7.5% to 8.5% of the sample is held by the ten biggest clonotypes.

The paper's findings and limits, for the study overall: Repertoire overlap was found to be higher between tumor regions (mean roughly 35%) than between tumor-adjacent (about 17%) or tumor-blood (around 14%) pairs, consistent with antigen-driven expansion. Only the TCR beta chain was sequenced, which likely underestimates true repertoire diversity because unpaired alpha chains were not captured. Because the samples were bulk and unsorted, CD4+ and CD8+ T cell repertoires could not be compared. A significantly larger repertoire fraction was made up by the top 250 clones in tumors than in blood (p = 0.039). Just about 7.5-25% of top clones turned up in all five regions of a tumor, which suggests spatial heterogeneity among tumor-infiltrating T cells. The study included only five patients, and the authors note findings should be validated in a larger study.

Without any cell sorting, total RNA and DNA were co-extracted from approximately 22-30 mg of bulk tissue using the AllPrep DNA/RNA mini kit. Surgical resection was performed in China between late 2015 and March 2016 on a few patients with histopathologically diagnosed primary liver carcinoma. At the time of sampling, the patients were treatment-naive and had chronic HBV infection. Each tumor was sampled at five spatially separated regions: the superior, inferior, left-lateral and right-lateral poles and the tumor centre. According to histology, viable tumor cells made up more than 85% of every tumor sample. Fresh tumor and adjacent tissue pieces were bisected; one half was stored in RNAlater at -80°C, the other sent for histology. The TCR was taken from a woman aged 55-69 years with primary liver carcinoma and hepatitis B virus infection. Material: liver tumor tissue from sampling region 3. Read against the paper, the sample's cell subset or site label means: tumor region T3, left-lateral pole.

This receptor carries the CDR3 CASRRQWNTEAFS. The base sequence is TGTGCCAGCAGGCGCCAGTGGAACACTGAAGCTTTCTCT. The sequence links TRBV2 to TRBJ1-1; the D gene lacks a confident call. The CDR3 numbers 13 amino acids, ends counted. Of all the DNA, just the CDR3 is kept, 39 bases in frame from base 1. V is shortened by 6 bases, J by 1 base, and the region joining them spans 9 bases. The germline V gene yields SNHLY for CDR1 and FYNNEI for CDR2.